Listed below are T cell receptor beta chains from one sample, sequenced in a study of CD8 T cells in ankylosing spondylitis. TCRdb used MiXCR to reprocess the 5' RACE reads, holding one entry per CDR3 protein. The sample contains about 130,000 distinct CDR3 sequences, over 10% of which appear only once. Sequencing was performed on blood, either unsorted or a sorted T cell fraction (not recorded which). All receptors come from a female donor with ankylosing spondylitis or in good health (not recorded which). Both conserved end residues are part of each CDR3. A D gene is named only where the DNA matches it firmly. Some rows have no size entry. The others give once, few or many, or a class for an expanded clone.

TRBD1	TRBJ1-2	TRBV29-1	few	CSVEDAGQGSYGYTF	TGCAGCGTTGAAGATGCCGGACAGGGGAGCTATGGCTACACCTTC
.	TRBJ1-4	TRBV20-1	medium-sized	CRDQDGQPNEKLFF	TGCAGAGACCAAGACGGGCAGCCGAATGAAAAACTGTTTTTT
TRBD1	TRBJ2-4	TRBV18	many	CASSDDRGLAKNIQYF	TGTGCCAGCTCAGACGACAGGGGACTAGCCAAAAACATTCAGTACTTC
.	TRBJ2-2	TRBV5-1	many	CASSLAGTTGELFF	TGCGCCAGCAGCTTGGCCGGTACTACCGGGGAGCTGTTTTTT
TRBD1	TRBJ2-7	TRBV6-2/TRBV6-3	many	CASRLPGQGSYEQYF	TGTGCCAGCAGGCTACCGGGACAGGGCTCCTACGAGCAGTACTTC
.	TRBJ1-1	TRBV5-7	many	CASSLVDGGTGRYTEAFF	TGTGCCAGCAGCTTGGTCGACGGGGGGACGGGTAGATACACTGAAGCTTTCTTT
.	TRBJ1-5	TRBV5-5	many	CASSFGTLNQPQHF	TGTGCCAGCAGCTTCGGGACACTTAATCAGCCCCAGCATTTT
.	TRBJ1-5	TRBV20-1	.	CSPAGTSGRQPQLF	TGCAGTCCTGCCGGGACCTCTGGGAGGCAGCCCCAGCTTTTT
TRBD2	TRBJ2-2	TRBV10-3	many	CAISGPSGGIPPNTGELFF	TGTGCCATCAGCGGCCCGTCGGGGGGTATACCACCGAACACCGGGGAGCTGTTTTTT
.	TRBJ2-5	TRBV5-5	few	CASSFPGKETQYF	TGTGCCAGCAGCTTCCCAGGGAAAGAGACCCAGTACTTC
.	TRBJ2-1	TRBV6-4	many	CASSDSGGVRDNEQFF	TGTGCCAGCAGTGACTCCGGTGGAGTAAGAGACAATGAGCAGTTCTTC
.	TRBJ1-2	TRBV10-3	many	CAISEGTTANYGYTF	TGTGCCATCAGTGAGGGGACAACAGCTAACTATGGCTACACCTTC
.	TRBJ2-5	TRBV3-1	few	CASSLLRDGFQGAQYF	TGTGCCAGCAGCCTCCTTAGGGACGGATTTCAAGGGGCCCAGTACTTC
.	TRBJ1-1	TRBV6-1	many	CATGRQENTEAFF	TGTGCCACAGGGAGACAGGAGAACACTGAAGCTTTCTTT
.	TRBJ2-2	TRBV12-3/TRBV12-4	many	CASSVREVGELFF	TGTGCCAGCAGCGTCAGGGAAGTCGGGGAGCTGTTTTTT
TRBD2	TRBJ2-7	TRBV5-1	few	CASRVGRRGGEQYF	TGCGCTAGCAGAGTCGGCCGCCGGGGAGGGGAGCAGTACTTC
.	TRBJ1-6	TRBV20-1	many	CSARSGPNSPLHF	TGCAGTGCTAGATCAGGGCCCAATTCACCCCTCCACTTT
TRBD2	TRBJ2-4	TRBV27	many	CASSLLTSGRNIQYF	TGTGCCAGCAGTCTCCTGACTAGCGGGAGAAACATTCAGTACTTC
TRBD2	TRBJ2-7	TRBV12-3/TRBV12-4	many	CASSPATSGRAYEQYF	TGTGCCAGCAGTCCAGCCACTAGCGGGAGGGCCTACGAGCAGTACTTC
.	TRBJ1-4	TRBV4-1	.	CASSQDWFIANEKLFF	TGCGCCAGCAGCCAGGACTGGTTTATCGCTAATGAAAAACTGTTTTTT
.	TRBJ1-1	TRBV12-3/TRBV12-4	many	CASGLGGSMNTEAFF	TGTGCCAGCGGTCTAGGGGGGAGCATGAACACTGAAGCTTTCTTT
.	TRBJ1-5	TRBV12-3/TRBV12-4	many	CASSLQGQPQHF	TGTGCCAGCAGTTTACAGGGGCAGCCCCAGCATTTT
TRBD2	TRBJ2-7	TRBV19	.	CASSDAGGGVYEQYF	TGTGCCAGTAGTGACGCGGGAGGGGGCGTCTACGAGCAGTACTTC
.	TRBJ1-6	TRBV7-2	many	CASSYGQRSPLHF	TGTGCCAGCAGCTACGGTCAACGTTCACCCCTCCACTTT
TRBD1	TRBJ1-2	TRBV7-8	many	CASSPRDRGYTF	TGTGCCAGCAGCCCACGGGACAGAGGATACACCTTC
.	TRBJ2-5	TRBV12-3/TRBV12-4	few	CASSNKAGTQYF	TGTGCCAGCAGCAACAAAGCGGGGACCCAGTACTTC
.	TRBJ1-2	TRBV5-6	many	CASSTYRERGRDGYTF	TGTGCCAGCAGCACATACCGCGAGAGGGGAAGAGATGGCTACACCTTC
TRBD1	TRBJ1-2	TRBV30	many	CASQDREGYTF	TGTGCCTCCCAAGACAGGGAGGGCTACACCTTC
.	TRBJ1-5	TRBV28	many	CASAGGISNQPQHF	TGTGCCAGCGCTGGAGGCATTAGCAATCAGCCCCAGCATTTT
.	TRBJ1-2	TRBV15	many	CATSRAQGSYGYTF	TGTGCCACCAGCAGAGCGCAGGGGTCCTATGGCTACACCTTC
TRBD1	TRBJ1-2	TRBV12-3/TRBV12-4	many	CASTPAGQGNSYTF	TGTGCCAGCACCCCAGCGGGACAGGGCAACAGCTACACCTTC
.	TRBJ1-1	TRBV12-3/TRBV12-4	many	CASSFAGNTEAFF	TGTGCCAGCAGTTTCGCGGGGAACACTGAAGCTTTCTTT
.	TRBJ1-1	TRBV30	.	CTCHPGDTEAFF	TGTACCTGTCATCCGGGAGACACTGAAGCTTTCTTT
.	TRBJ1-1	TRBV20-1	many	CSASWGTEAFF	TGCAGTGCCAGTTGGGGGACTGAAGCTTTCTTT
TRBD1	TRBJ2-7	TRBV20-1	many	CSAREVGQIYEQYF	TGCAGTGCTAGAGAAGTGGGACAGATTTACGAGCAGTACTTC